This is a list of T cell receptor beta chains from one sample in a study of CD8 T cells in Susac syndrome. TCRdb passed the immunoSEQ multiplex PCR reads through MiXCR, listing each CDR3 protein once. This table has roughly 250,000 distinct CDR3 sequences, 90% to 97% appearing once. Sequenced sample: CD4+ T cells from PBMCs. Receptors were obtained from a human donor with Susac syndrome. Both conserved end residues are part of each CDR3. D genes are given only for firm matches. Clone size is not always given. Where it is, it says once, few, many or a class for expanded clones.

-	once	TRBV6-5	16	TRBJ2-6	TGTGCCAGCAGTTACTCGTTGGCATCTGGGGCCAACGTCCTGACTTTC	CASSYSLASGANVLTF
-	-	TRBV7-9	17	TRBJ1-1	TGTGCCAGCAGCGCCTCCGGGGGAAGCTTGCTTGACACTGAAGCTTTCTTT	CASSASGGSLLDTEAFF
TRBD2	-	TRBV7-2	16	TRBJ2-5	TGTGCCAGCAGCTCGACTAGCGGGAGGGCCGGGGAGACCCAGTACTTC	CASSSTSGRAGETQYF
TRBD1	-	TRBV20-1	14	TRBJ1-2	TGCAGTGCCCCCGGGACAGGGGTTCTCCATGGCTACACCTTC	CSAPGTGVLHGYTF
-	-	TRBV6-6	12	TRBJ1-1	TGTGCCGGGGGGACATACCCCGTTGAAGCTTTCTTT	CAGGTYPVEAFF
-	-	TRBV20-1	12	TRBJ1-2	TGCAGTGCTAGAACAGGGAGCTATGGCTACACCTTC	CSARTGSYGYTF
TRBD2	-	TRBV29-1	17	TRBJ2-7	TGCAGCGTCCAGACGCCTAGCGGGAAAACTCGCTCCTACGAGCAGTACTTC	CSVQTPSGKTRSYEQYF
TRBD1	-	TRBV29-1	17	TRBJ2-7	TGCAGCGTGAGGGCGGGACAGGGGTTTTTACCCGTCGCCGAGCAGTACTTC	CSVRAGQGFLPVAEQYF
TRBD1	-	TRBV5-1	14	TRBJ2-7	TGCGCCAGCAGCACGGGGACAGGAGGCCTGGAGCAGTACTTC	CASSTGTGGLEQYF
-	-	TRBV15	13	TRBJ1-1	TGTGCCACCAGCAAGGGGTATGGCACTGAAGCTTTCTTT	CATSKGYGTEAFF
TRBD2	-	TRBV14	18	TRBJ2-7	TGTGCCAGCAGCCTCTCCTCCGGACTAGCGAATAACAGGGGCGAGCAGTACTTC	CASSLSSGLANNRGEQYF
-	-	TRBV24-1	14	TRBJ1-3	TGTGCCACCAGTGACTTAAGGTCTGGAAACACCATATATTTT	CATSDLRSGNTIYF
-	-	TRBV7-9	13	TRBJ1-5	TGTGCCAGCAATCCCCTTAGCAATCAGCCCCAGCATTTT	CASNPLSNQPQHF
-	-	TRBV25-1	13	TRBJ2-7	TGTGCCAGCAGTGAATCGGCTAGCTTAGAGCAGTACTTC	CASSESASLEQYF
TRBD1	few	TRBV7-3	12	TRBJ2-7	TGTGCCAGCAGCTTAGCAGGGGGCGAGCAGTACTTC	CASSLAGGEQYF
-	-	TRBV11-2	14	TRBJ1-2	TGTGCCAGCAGCCATACAGGGATCGACTATGGCTACACCTTC	CASSHTGIDYGYTF
-	-	TRBV2	15	TRBJ2-2	TGTGCCAGCAGTGCCTCTGGACGGGGAACCGGGGAGCTGTTTTTT	CASSASGRGTGELFF
-	-	TRBV20-1	15	TRBJ1-3	TGCAGTGCTAGACCCCCCGGGCTGGGGGGAAACACCATATATTTT	CSARPPGLGGNTIYF
-	-	TRBV20-1	12	TRBJ2-7	TGCAGTGCCGCCTTGGGCGGCTACGAGCAGTACTTC	CSAALGGYEQYF
-	-	TRBV2	12	TRBJ1-5	TGTGCCAGCAGTGAAAACGGTCAGCCCCAGCATTTT	CASSENGQPQHF
TRBD2	-	TRBV7-2	14	TRBJ2-7	TGTGCCAGCAGCTTACTGCGGGAGGGCTACGAGCAGTACTTC	CASSLLREGYEQYF
-	-	TRBV30	13	TRBJ1-4	TGTGCCTGGAAGGTATGGGGGGATGAAAAACTGTTTTTT	CAWKVWGDEKLFF
-	once	TRBV25-1	15	TRBJ2-3	TGTGCCAGCCAATGGACCCGAGAGTACACAGATACGCAGTATTTT	CASQWTREYTDTQYF
-	-	TRBV28	12	TRBJ2-7	TGTGCCAGCAGTTTAAAACCCTACGAGCAGTACTTC	CASSLKPYEQYF
-	once	TRBV27	14	TRBJ1-2	TGTGCCAGCAGTTTCCAGGGCACTAACTATGGCTACACCTTC	CASSFQGTNYGYTF
-	-	TRBV7-2	14	TRBJ1-2	TGTGCCAGCAGCCAACTGTGGGGCAGCTATGGCTACACCTTC	CASSQLWGSYGYTF
-	-	TRBV10-3	14	TRBJ2-7	TGTGCCATCGGGAAGATGACGGGTTCCTACGAGCAGTACTTC	CAIGKMTGSYEQYF
-	-	TRBV23-1	21	TRBJ2-4	TGCGCCAGCAGTCAATCAGCTCTATTACCGGGCAGGGAGAAAGCCAAAAACATTCAGTACTTC	CASSQSALLPGREKAKNIQYF
-	-	TRBV25-1	13	TRBJ1-2	TGTGCCAGCAGTGATAGGGGTATCCATGGCTACACCTTC	CASSDRGIHGYTF
-	-	TRBV30	14	TRBJ1-5	TGTGCCTGGAGCAGGGATTCTTTGGGGCAGCCCCAGCATTTT	CAWSRDSLGQPQHF
-	once	TRBV30	12	TRBJ2-3	TGTGCCTGGAGTGTACCTGGAGATACGCAGTATTTT	CAWSVPGDTQYF
-	-	TRBV7-6	15	TRBJ2-7	TGTGCCAGCAGCCGAGATGGGACACGCTCCTACGAGCAGTACTTC	CASSRDGTRSYEQYF
-	-	TRBV20-1	12	TRBJ1-1	TGCAGTGCTAGAGACCCGACCCGGTTAGCTTTCTTT	CSARDPTRLAFF
-	-	TRBV29-1	12	TRBJ1-5	TGCAGTTTGAGGGGGTTGCCCCAGCCCCAGCATTTT	CSLRGLPQPQHF
-	-	TRBV7-3	16	TRBJ2-2	TGTGCCAGCAGCTCCTTCCAGTACGCGAACACCGGGGAGCTGTTTTTT	CASSSFQYANTGELFF
TRBD2	-	TRBV5-4	16	TRBJ2-1	TGTGCCAGCAGACGGGGACTAGCGTCGACCTACAATGAGCAGTTCTTC	CASRRGLASTYNEQFF
-	-	TRBV30	14	TRBJ2-7	TGTGCCTGGAGTGTTGGCCCGGGACCCTACGAGCAGTACTTC	CAWSVGPGPYEQYF
-	-	TRBV28	16	TRBJ2-7	TGTGCCAGCAGCTACCCAGTCGGAAGGAGGACCTACGAGCAGTACTTC	CASSYPVGRRTYEQYF
-	-	TRBV29-1	15	TRBJ2-3	TGCAGCGTTGACGCGACAGGAGGTGTGGGAGATACGCAGTATTTT	CSVDATGGVGDTQYF
-	-	TRBV20-1	12	TRBJ2-7	TGCAGTGCCAGTGGGAACCCCTACGAGCAGTACTTC	CSASGNPYEQYF
-	-	TRBV14	13	TRBJ1-1	TGTGCCAGCAGCCGGACGATGGGCACTGAAGCTTTCTTT	CASSRTMGTEAFF
TRBD2	-	TRBV4-1	16	TRBJ2-5	TGCGCCAGCAGCCCGGGACTAGCGGGAAATAGAGAGACCCAGTACTTC	CASSPGLAGNRETQYF
TRBD2	-	TRBV24-1	12	TRBJ2-1	TGTGCCACCAGTGACTCAGCGGGAGGTCAGTTCTTC	CATSDSAGGQFF
-	-	TRBV9	13	TRBJ1-1	TGTGCCAGCAGCGTTGCTCTGTCCACTGAAGCTTTCTTT	CASSVALSTEAFF
TRBD2	-	TRBV18	17	TRBJ2-1	TGTGCCAGCTCACCACGCTTAGAGGGAGGGACTGTCAATGAGCAGTTCTTC	CASSPRLEGGTVNEQFF
-	once	TRBV7-8	14	TRBJ2-7	TGTGCCAGCAGCTCTTACGAAGGGGCTTACGAGCAGTACTTC	CASSSYEGAYEQYF
TRBD2	-	TRBV30	15	TRBJ2-1	TGTGCCTGGAGTGGGGCAGCGGGAGAAAAGGGGGAGCAGTTCTTC	CAWSGAAGEKGEQFF
-	-	TRBV3-1	14	TRBJ2-7	TGTGCCAGCAGCCAAGATCTCTCGGCCTACGAGCAGTACTTC	CASSQDLSAYEQYF
-	-	TRBV29-1	16	TRBJ2-7	TGCAGCGTTTATAACAGGGTGGGGGTGAGCTCCTACGAGCAGTACTTC	CSVYNRVGVSSYEQYF
TRBD2	-	TRBV20-1	14	TRBJ2-1	TGCAGTGCTAGCGAACTAGCGGGTTACAATGAGCAGTTCTTC	CSASELAGYNEQFF